The subject of this entry is one T cell receptor (beta chain). This record belongs to a study of T cell repertoires in cytomegalovirus infection. TCRdb redid the calling of the reads with MiXCR, one entry per CDR3 protein. The sample has some 680,000 distinct CDR3 sequences, 35% to 45% seen once; the top ten hold 2.8%. Between the trimmed V and J ends, which lost 8 bases and 0 bases, there was a span of 10 bases. Germline V CDR1 and CDR2: SNHLY, FYNNEI. The CDR3 is 13 amino acids. Sequencing was performed on PBMCs. This clonotype was sampled from a human donor in good health (CMV status not recorded). Some clones in this sample may be carry-over from other donors' samples. The chain joins TRBV2 to TRBJ1-1; tentative D call: TRBD1 (5 bases). DNA for the CDR3: TGTGCCAGCGGGGCCGGATTGAACACTGAAGCTTTCTTT. This codes for CASGAGLNTEAFF.